This TCR beta chain was captured by sequencing in a study of vaccination effects on CD4 cells after COVID-19. Study-wide background: Each well held two million PBMC cultured with around 10 ug/ml peptides and around 11 IU/ml IL-2.

A note on this clone: Antigen: not known.

J lost 1 base, V lost 4 bases, and 4 bases had no gene match. The CDR3 runs 14 residues. Germline V CDR1 and CDR2: SGHKS, YYEKEE (reference sequence). Researchers isolated CD4+ T cells once about 11 days of culture had elapsed. Sequencing was performed with immunoSEQ multiplex PCR; in TCRdb, only in-frame clones are kept and a portion is missing. The sample has 70,000 or so clones, around 77% seen once. Source: CD4+ T cells from PBMCs cultured without peptide, taken before COVID-19 vaccination. This receptor was identified in a human donor who received a COVID-19 vaccine. The V gene is TRBV5-5, the J gene TRBJ2-5, with 7 bases that match TRBD1. The CDR3 reads CASSHGTVQETQYF. The CDR3 nucleotides are TGTGCCAGCAGCCACGGGACAGTCCAAGAGACCCAGTACTTC. The variable domain in full, completed from reference TRBV5-5 and TRBJ2-5, reads DAGVTQSPTHLIKTRGQQVTLRCSPISGHKSVSWYQQVLGQGPQFIFQYYEKEERGRGNFPDRFSARQFPNYSSELNVNALLLGDSALYLCASSHGTVQETQYFGPGTRLLVL.